This TCR beta chain derives from a study of T cell changes during pregnancy in multiple sclerosis. This CDR3 has 12 amino acids. Germline loops: CDR1 SNHLY, CDR2 FYNNEI. V dropped 7 bases and J dropped 2 bases, with 9 bases sitting between them. Sequencing used immunoSEQ multiplex PCR; TCRdb keeps in-frame clones, though not all of them. The sample has about 73,000 clones; 85% to 95% are singletons. The clonotype was recovered from a female donor in good health, enrolled as a control in a pregnancy study. The source material was peripheral blood, sampled in the third trimester of pregnancy. V is TRBV2 and J is TRBJ2-7; no definite D call. In DNA, the CDR3 is TGTGCCAGCATGGAGACCCCCTACGAGCAGTACTTC. Translation: CASMETPYEQYF.